This T cell receptor (beta chain) was identified during a study of blood T cell repertoires in COVID-19. The wider study: Nucleic acid was either cDNA or gDNA, and it came from T cells, B-cell-depleted T cells, or PBMCs.

Only in-frame clones appear in the TCRdb table, and some are missing; sequencing was by immunoSEQ multiplex PCR. The profile shows some 150,000 clones, around 88% of them singletons. This clone was picked up one time. The CDR3 is 14 amino acids. V was trimmed by 0 bases and J by 1 base, leaving 7 bases between them. Per the germline V gene, CDR1 is SGHRS and CDR2 is YFSETQ. The sequenced sample was peripheral blood. This clonotype was sampled from an older woman with acute or convalescent COVID-19. This chain links TRBV5-1 with TRBJ1-1; D call uncertain. Written as DNA, the CDR3 is TGCGCCAGCAGCTTGGACGGGAGGAACACTGAAGCTTTCTTT. It encodes CASSLDGRNTEAFF.